Listed below are T cell receptor beta chains from one sample, sequenced in a study of blood T cell repertoires in COVID-19. Profiled with immunoSEQ multiplex PCR; TCRdb holds only in-frame clones, not every one. The table has hundreds of thousands of clones, around nine tenths seen once; the top ten hold 2% to 2.5%. Material: peripheral blood. The receptors stem from a woman aged 40 to 55 who had recovered from COVID-19. Each CDR3 is given with its conserved first and last residue. Each record gives: V gene, J gene, clone size, D gene, CDR3 protein, CDR3 DNA. D genes are given only for firm matches. The listing skips clone size in some rows; elsewhere it reads once, few, many or a size class.

v_call: TRBV7-2; j_call: TRBJ2-7; clone_size: -; d_call: TRBD2; cdr3_aa: CASSLGPSGSSYEQYF; cdr3_nt: TGTGCCAGCAGCTTAGGACCTAGCGGGAGCTCCTACGAGCAGTACTTC
v_call: TRBV6-6; j_call: TRBJ2-3; clone_size: -; d_call: -; cdr3_aa: CASSAGQSTDTQYF; cdr3_nt: TGTGCCAGCAGTGCGGGACAGTCCACAGATACGCAGTATTTT
v_call: TRBV19; j_call: TRBJ2-4; clone_size: -; d_call: -; cdr3_aa: CASSTDSPAIQYF; cdr3_nt: TGTGCCAGTAGCACGGACTCTCCTGCCATTCAGTACTTC
v_call: TRBV5-1; j_call: TRBJ2-2; clone_size: -; d_call: -; cdr3_aa: CASSLKGHLNTGELFF; cdr3_nt: TGCGCCAGCAGCCTGAAGGGACATCTAAACACCGGGGAGCTGTTTTTT
v_call: TRBV18; j_call: TRBJ2-1; clone_size: -; d_call: TRBD2; cdr3_aa: CASSPTSGGDTRFF; cdr3_nt: TGTGCCAGCTCACCGACTAGCGGGGGGGATACGCGGTTCTTC
v_call: TRBV19; j_call: TRBJ1-4; clone_size: -; d_call: -; cdr3_aa: CASSTREGGKEKLFF; cdr3_nt: TGTGCCAGTAGCACCCGTGAGGGAGGAAAGGAAAAACTGTTTTTT
v_call: TRBV2; j_call: TRBJ1-2; clone_size: -; d_call: TRBD1; cdr3_aa: CASSDRTGGRGYTF; cdr3_nt: TGTGCCAGCAGTGATCGGACAGGGGGACGCGGCTACACCTTC
v_call: TRBV27; j_call: TRBJ1-6; clone_size: -; d_call: TRBD1; cdr3_aa: CASSLGGQVLGDNSPLHF; cdr3_nt: TGTGCCAGCAGCCTCGGGGGACAGGTATTAGGGGATAATTCACCCCTCCACTTT
v_call: TRBV2; j_call: TRBJ2-7; clone_size: -; d_call: TRBD1; cdr3_aa: CASSAEGGDRYEQYF; cdr3_nt: TGTGCCAGCAGTGCAGAAGGAGGGGACAGGTACGAGCAGTACTTC
v_call: TRBV30; j_call: TRBJ2-5; clone_size: -; d_call: TRBD2; cdr3_aa: CAWAAGLADQETQYF; cdr3_nt: TGTGCCTGGGCAGCGGGACTAGCGGACCAAGAGACCCAGTACTTC
v_call: TRBV27; j_call: TRBJ1-2; clone_size: -; d_call: TRBD1; cdr3_aa: CASSLFGDRSIGNQGAAFSSGYTF; cdr3_nt: TGTGCCAGCAGTTTATTCGGGGATCGGAGTATTGGGAATCAGGGGGCCGCATTTAGTTCCGGCTACACCTTC
v_call: TRBV7-2; j_call: TRBJ2-3; clone_size: -; d_call: -; cdr3_aa: CASSSSWGGTDTQYF; cdr3_nt: TGTGCCAGCAGCTCCAGCTGGGGGGGCACAGATACGCAGTATTTT
v_call: TRBV2; j_call: TRBJ2-7; clone_size: -; d_call: TRBD2; cdr3_aa: CASSLGREGYEQYF; cdr3_nt: TGTGCCAGCTCCTTGGGCAGGGAGGGGTACGAGCAGTACTTC
v_call: TRBV25-1; j_call: TRBJ2-5; clone_size: -; d_call: -; cdr3_aa: CASAGAAAETQYF; cdr3_nt: TGTGCCAGCGCAGGGGCAGCAGCAGAGACCCAGTACTTC
v_call: TRBV19; j_call: TRBJ2-2; clone_size: -; d_call: TRBD1; cdr3_aa: CASRWTGANTGELFF; cdr3_nt: TGTGCCAGTAGATGGACAGGGGCGAACACCGGGGAGCTGTTTTTT
v_call: TRBV7-8; j_call: TRBJ1-2; clone_size: -; d_call: TRBD1; cdr3_aa: CASTLTGEDGYTF; cdr3_nt: TGTGCCAGCACCCTCACAGGGGAGGATGGCTACACCTTC
v_call: TRBV4-1; j_call: TRBJ2-1; clone_size: -; d_call: -; cdr3_aa: CASSQGWGGEDEQFF; cdr3_nt: TGCGCCAGCAGCCAAGGATGGGGCGGAGAAGATGAGCAGTTCTTC
v_call: TRBV2; j_call: TRBJ1-5; clone_size: -; d_call: -; cdr3_aa: CASRQVSNQPQHF; cdr3_nt: TGTGCCAGCAGACAGGTTAGCAATCAGCCCCAGCATTTT
v_call: TRBV6-6; j_call: TRBJ1-6; clone_size: once; d_call: -; cdr3_aa: CASTDGYLSSSPLHF; cdr3_nt: TGTGCCAGCACCGACGGGTACCTTTCATCCTCACCCCTCCACTTT
v_call: TRBV30; j_call: TRBJ1-3; clone_size: -; d_call: TRBD1; cdr3_aa: CAWSAQGHKSFSGNTIYF; cdr3_nt: TGTGCCTGGAGTGCACAGGGGCATAAATCCTTCTCTGGAAACACCATATATTTT
v_call: TRBV9; j_call: TRBJ2-3; clone_size: -; d_call: TRBD2; cdr3_aa: CASSDPRETSGRNTQYF; cdr3_nt: TGTGCCAGCAGCGACCCAAGGGAGACTAGCGGGAGGAATACGCAGTATTTT
v_call: TRBV6-1; j_call: TRBJ1-4; clone_size: -; d_call: -; cdr3_aa: CASSGPVWARSEKLFF; cdr3_nt: TGTGCCAGCAGTGGCCCAGTTTGGGCGAGATCTGAAAAACTGTTTTTT
v_call: TRBV4-3; j_call: TRBJ2-1; clone_size: once; d_call: TRBD2; cdr3_aa: CASSQDSRGAYNEQFF; cdr3_nt: TGCGCCAGCAGCCAAGACTCGCGGGGGGCCTACAATGAGCAGTTCTTC
v_call: TRBV5-5; j_call: TRBJ2-3; clone_size: once; d_call: -; cdr3_aa: CASSLIFEGPDTQYF; cdr3_nt: TGTGCCAGCAGCTTGATTTTTGAGGGCCCAGATACGCAGTATTTT
v_call: TRBV5-1; j_call: TRBJ2-1; clone_size: -; d_call: -; cdr3_aa: CASSSGGVVVGYNEQFF; cdr3_nt: TGCGCCAGCAGCTCCGGAGGGGTAGTGGTGGGATACAATGAGCAGTTCTTC
v_call: TRBV9; j_call: TRBJ2-2; clone_size: -; d_call: -; cdr3_aa: CASSVGGMNTGELFF; cdr3_nt: TGTGCCAGCAGCGTAGGCGGGATGAACACCGGGGAGCTGTTTTTT
v_call: TRBV19; j_call: TRBJ1-5; clone_size: -; d_call: TRBD1; cdr3_aa: CASSSTGSGNQPQHF; cdr3_nt: TGTGCCAGTAGTTCGACAGGGTCCGGGAATCAGCCCCAGCATTTT
v_call: TRBV9; j_call: TRBJ2-2; clone_size: -; d_call: -; cdr3_aa: CASSAKTGNTGELFF; cdr3_nt: TGTGCCAGCAGCGCAAAGACAGGGAACACCGGGGAGCTGTTTTTT
v_call: TRBV16; j_call: TRBJ2-3; clone_size: once; d_call: TRBD1; cdr3_aa: CASSRQGAGDTQYF; cdr3_nt: TGTGCCAGCAGCCGACAGGGGGCGGGAGATACGCAGTATTTT
v_call: TRBV6-5; j_call: TRBJ2-1; clone_size: once; d_call: -; cdr3_aa: CASSYFGESSYNEQFF; cdr3_nt: TGTGCCAGCAGTTACTTCGGGGAGAGCTCCTACAATGAGCAGTTCTTC
v_call: TRBV7-9; j_call: TRBJ2-1; clone_size: few; d_call: TRBD2; cdr3_aa: CASSLRLAGPPMHEQFF; cdr3_nt: TGTGCCAGCAGCTTGCGACTAGCGGGGCCCCCTATGCATGAGCAGTTCTTC
v_call: TRBV11-2; j_call: TRBJ2-5; clone_size: -; d_call: -; cdr3_aa: CASSLKWRGGETQYF; cdr3_nt: TGTGCCAGCAGCTTAAAGTGGAGGGGGGGGGAGACCCAGTACTTC
v_call: TRBV6-6; j_call: TRBJ1-2; clone_size: -; d_call: TRBD1; cdr3_aa: CASSRTGTGGRNYGYTF; cdr3_nt: TGTGCCAGCAGTCGGACCGGGACAGGGGGAAGGAACTATGGCTACACCTTC
v_call: TRBV6-1; j_call: TRBJ2-4; clone_size: -; d_call: TRBD1; cdr3_aa: CASSEGQLPIQYF; cdr3_nt: TGTGCCAGCAGTGAGGGACAGTTGCCCATTCAGTACTTC
v_call: TRBV11-3; j_call: TRBJ2-3; clone_size: once; d_call: -; cdr3_aa: CASSEGRTDTQYF; cdr3_nt: TGTGCCAGCAGTGAGGGCCGCACAGATACGCAGTATTTT
v_call: TRBV6-5; j_call: TRBJ1-2; clone_size: once; d_call: TRBD1; cdr3_aa: CASSLDRGHDYGYTF; cdr3_nt: TGTGCCAGCAGTTTAGACAGGGGGCATGACTATGGCTACACCTTC
v_call: TRBV5-6; j_call: TRBJ2-7; clone_size: -; d_call: -; cdr3_aa: CASSLVGGIPLEQYF; cdr3_nt: TGTGCCAGCAGCTTGGTAGGGGGAATCCCCCTCGAGCAGTACTTC